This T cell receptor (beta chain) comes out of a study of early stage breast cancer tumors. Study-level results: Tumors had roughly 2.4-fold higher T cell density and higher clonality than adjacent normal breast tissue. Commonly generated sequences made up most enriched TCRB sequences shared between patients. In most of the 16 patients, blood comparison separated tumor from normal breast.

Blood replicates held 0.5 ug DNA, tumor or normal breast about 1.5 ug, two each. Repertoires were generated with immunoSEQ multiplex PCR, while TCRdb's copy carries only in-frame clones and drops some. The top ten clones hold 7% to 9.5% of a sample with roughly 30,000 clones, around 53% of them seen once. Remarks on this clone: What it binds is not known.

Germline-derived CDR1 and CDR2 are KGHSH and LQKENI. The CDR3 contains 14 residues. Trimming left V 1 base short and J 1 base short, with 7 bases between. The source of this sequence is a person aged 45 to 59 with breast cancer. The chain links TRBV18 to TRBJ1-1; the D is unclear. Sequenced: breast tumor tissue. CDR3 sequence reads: CASSPLGSNTEAFF. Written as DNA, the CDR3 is TGTGCCAGCTCACCACTAGGATCGAACACTGAAGCTTTCTTT.